What follows describes a single T cell receptor beta chain. Generated by immunoSEQ multiplex PCR, the TCRdb table keeps only in-frame clones and is missing some. The sample yields some 110,000 clones, around 90% seen once. These data come from a study of blood T cell repertoires in COVID-19. Study at large: There were acute and convalescent COVID-19 samples, and they came from the United States, Italy and Spain.

V lost 8 bases and J lost 9, with 11 bases in between. The CDR3 sequence is 10 residues long. CDR1 is GTSNPN and CDR2 is SVGIG in the germline V gene (reference sequence). Sequenced: peripheral blood. The rearrangement joins TRBV30 to TRBJ2-1; maybe TRBD2 (6 bases). This clonotype was sampled from a man aged 50 or older with COVID-19, enrolled during active disease. As DNA, the CDR3 is TGTGCCGGAGGGTTTCGTGAGCAGTTCTTC. It codes for CAGGFREQFF.